This T cell receptor beta chain came from a study of identical twins. Study-level findings and limits: Out-of-frame TCR alpha sharing in monozygotic twins exceeded recombination model predictions. Within cord blood, abundant beta clonotypes carried fewer insertions, but memory repertoires showed no such trend.

The sample holds a few counts of this clonotype. Its cognate antigen is unknown. V dropped 0 bases and J dropped 4; count of bases not matched to a gene: 11. The CDR3 spans 18 residues. In germline, CDR1 is LGHNA, CDR2 YSLEER. TCRdb analysed the 5' RACE reads with MiXCR anew, one entry per CDR3 protein. This table holds 350,000 to 600,000 distinct CDR3 sequences, about 14% found once. In addition, the sample was reused for a study of yellow fever vaccine responses in identical twins.

V gene TRBV4-3 combines with J gene TRBJ2-3; TRBD2 aligns across 9 bases. The TCR comes from a woman younger than 30 in good health. Sequenced sample: CD4+ T cells sorted from blood. The CDR3 bases are TGCGCCAGCAGCCAAGATTGGCGCGGGAGGGCCCGACCAGATACGCAGTATTTT. Amino acids: CASSQDWRGRARPDTQYF.